The rows below give T cell receptor beta chains drawn from one sample of a study of cytomegalovirus exposure and HLA in healthy donors. Assay: immunoSEQ multiplex PCR; the TCRdb copy retains only in-frame clones and omits some. The sample records some 110,000 clones, more than 60% being singletons. Sequencing was done on a sample of PBMCs. All receptors derive from a woman aged 40 to 50 in good health and CMV-seropositive. Each CDR3 is given with its conserved first and last residue. D genes are given only for firm matches. Clone sizes are given selectively: once, few, many, or a class where the clone is expanded.

j_gene	d_gene	abundance	v_gene	CDR3aa
TRBJ2-3	TRBD2	.	TRBV5-4	CASSLGIAGGLEIDTQYF
TRBJ2-1	.	.	TRBV5-1	CASIGHRNEQFF
TRBJ2-3	TRBD2	once	TRBV4-1	CASSPGLAGFGTDTQYF
TRBJ2-7	.	.	TRBV7-6	CASSPTYGDEQYF
TRBJ1-4	.	.	TRBV21-1	CASSGQSPTNEKLFF
TRBJ2-1	TRBD2	.	TRBV6-4	CASSERLAGPYNEQFF
TRBJ2-3	.	.	TRBV19	CASSIGNYPPDTQYF
TRBJ1-5	.	.	TRBV27	CASSPSGYNQPQHF
TRBJ2-1	.	.	TRBV19	CASSMEDRNNEQFF
TRBJ1-2	.	.	TRBV28	CASSWGGGGAGYTF
TRBJ2-3	.	.	TRBV2	CASRRLADTQYF